The TCR beta chain described here comes from a study of blood T cell repertoires in COVID-19. Study information: The origin of the acute and convalescent COVID-19 samples was the United States, Italy and Spain. From T cells, B-cell-depleted T cells, or PBMCs came the material, which was cDNA or gDNA.

This clone has more than one count but fewer than ten. In the original analysis: Estimation of nucleated cell counts was performed using reference gene primer amplification. Measured with immunoSEQ multiplex PCR; TCRdb has only the in-frame clones, and not every one. That table is the source of V, J and clone size, and D and trimming were worked out from the DNA. This sample has 450,000 to 500,000 clones; 87% occur once, and the top ten carry 0.7%. There are 14 residues in the CDR3. Trimming removed 1 base from V and 3 bases from J, with 9 bases in between. Germline V gene lookup returns CDR1 SGHTA and CDR2 FQGNSA. Participants spanned ages about 18 to 95 years and resided in some 22 US areas.

This TCR was sampled from a young woman who had recovered from COVID-19. The gene calls are TRBV7-2 and TRBJ1-1; D remains ambiguous. Sequenced: PBMCs or T cells enriched from blood (not recorded which). CDR3 residues: CASSLGRQYTEAFF. CDR3 DNA sequence: TGTGCCAGCAGCTTAGGCAGGCAGTACACTGAAGCTTTCTTT.